This passage covers 26 T cell receptor beta chains from one sample sequenced in a study of Ad26.COV2.S vaccination and SARS-CoV-2 variants. The protocol was immunoSEQ multiplex PCR, while the TCRdb copy is restricted to in-frame clones and leaves out a portion. The table lists about 350,000 clones, 65% to 90% of them singletons. Treatment in this sample: around 19 received Ad26.COV2.S at low or high dose, single or two shots; 5 received placebo; per-sample allocation not given. Specimens were obtained on day 63 following the first vaccine or placebo injection. The sample here was peripheral blood, taken in a trial of Ad26.COV2.S vaccine versus placebo. These receptor sequences come from a person between 18 and 60 years old who received the Ad26.COV2.S COVID-19 vaccine or a placebo.

The chain is built from TRBV3-1 (or the pseudogene TRBV3-2) and TRBJ2-1; 7 nucleotides line up with TRBD2. J was trimmed by 10 bases and V by 4 bases; bases with no gene match: 10. Germline lookup yields CDR1 LGHDT and CDR2 YNNKEL (reference sequence). The CDR3 extends over 14 amino acids. This CDR3 is CASSPLAEGREQFF. For the CDR3, the DNA is TGTGCCAGCAGCCCTCTAGCGGAGGGGCGCGAGCAGTTCTTC.

The chain combines TRBV19 with TRBJ1-2; 12 bases line up with TRBD1. Trimming removed 1 base from V and 7 bases from J; junction bases left unmatched: 10. CDR3 size: 17 residues. Germline V lookup: CDR1 LNHDA, CDR2 SQIVND (reference sequence). The CDR3 bases are TGTGCCAGTAGTATAGTGGCCCAGGGACAGGGGGCGTCTGGCTACACCTTC. Protein sequence: CASSIVAQGQGASGYTF.

A word on this clone: Other nucleotide sequences from this sample produce the same CDR3. The rearrangement joins TRBV20-1 to TRBJ1-5, with D hard to call. CDR3 size: 11 residues. V lost 3 bases to trimming and J lost 4 bases, with 4 bases between them. Germline CDR1 DFQATT, CDR2 SNEGSKA (reference sequence). The CDR3 DNA sequence: TGCAGTGCTAGGGATAATCAGCCCCAGCATTTT. This translates into CSARDNQPQHF.

The chain links TRBV27 to TRBJ2-1; no clear D gene. The CDR3 extends over 11 amino acids. The germline V gene has CDR1 MNHEY and CDR2 SMNVEV (reference sequence). The V end lost 4 bases, the J end lost 7 bases, and 5 bases lay between the germline ends. This CDR3 reads CASSWGNEQFF. DNA of the CDR3: TGTGCCAGCAGTTGGGGAAATGAGCAGTTCTTC.

The rearrangement joins TRBV4-3 to TRBJ2-7, with 7 bases lining up with TRBD1. Unmatched junction bases numbered 17, after V lost 0 bases and J lost 3 bases. In germline, CDR1 is LGHNA, CDR2 YSLEER. CDR3 length: 19 amino acids. The CDR3 here is CASSQDTGVRNHGGYEQYF. The CDR3 nucleotides read TGCGCCAGCAGCCAAGATACAGGGGTGAGAAATCACGGCGGCTACGAGCAGTACTTC.

V and J are TRBV29-1 and TRBJ2-7; D is undetermined. CDR3 length: 13 residues. Germline lookup yields CDR1 SQVTM and CDR2 ANQGSEA. Trimming took 6 bases from V and 0 from J, leaving 12 bases between them. CDR3 DNA sequence: TGCAGCGTCCTGGTACAGTACTCCTACGAGCAGTACTTC. Amino acid sequence: CSVLVQYSYEQYF.

The chain has TRBV14 and TRBJ1-1; D remains unclear. The V gene lost 0 bases and the J gene lost 10 bases, with 15 bases spanning the gap. Germline CDR1 is SGHDN and CDR2 is FVKESK. This CDR3 has 14 residues. CDR3 amino acids: CASSQDLIPGTAFF. CDR3 in DNA: TGTGCCAGCAGCCAAGATTTAATCCCGGGTACAGCTTTCTTT.

The rearrangement joins TRBV4-1 to TRBJ2-5; 14 bases are a match to TRBD2. V lost 3 bases and J lost 5; bases outside the gene matches: 8. The CDR3 is 17 amino acids. Germline V gene data show CDR1 as MGHRA and CDR2 as YSYEKL. The CDR3 nucleotides read TGCGCCAGCAGCCACCCGGGACTAGCGGGAGTCGCGGAGACCCAGTACTTC. This codes for CASSHPGLAGVAETQYF.

The V call is TRBV7-8, the J call TRBJ2-5; 8 bases are shared with TRBD2. The CDR3 runs 15 residues. The junction had 5 bases not matched to a gene; V was cut back by 4 bases and J by 1 base. From germline, CDR1 is SGHVS and CDR2 FQNEAQ. The CDR3 region has the DNA TGTGCCAGCAGCTCAGCCGGGGGGGGCCAAGAGACCCAGTACTTC. It specifies CASSSAGGGQETQYF. The whole variable domain, filled in from reference TRBV7-8 and TRBJ2-5, reads GAGVSQSPRYKVAKRGQDVALRCDPISGHVSLFWYQQALGQGPEFLTYFQNEAQLDKSGLPSDRFFAERPEGSVSTLKIQRTQQEDSAVYLCASSSAGGGQETQYFGPGTRLLVL.

The chain has TRBV5-1 and TRBJ1-1, with TRBD1 identical over 9 bases. CDR3 length: 15 residues. In germline, CDR1 is SGHRS, CDR2 YFSETQ. The V segment lost 0 bases and the J segment 8 bases; nucleotides outside the gene matches: 8. The CDR3 coding sequence is TGCGCCAGCAGCTTGGAACTCGCGACAGGGGGGGAAGCTTTCTTT. Translation gives CASSLELATGGEAFF.

The chain combines TRBV4-1 with TRBJ1-2; D possibly corresponds to TRBD1 (5 bases). The CDR3 has 15 residues. Trimming took 4 bases from V and 3 from J, leaving 15 bases between them. Per germline, CDR1 MGHRA and CDR2 YSYEKL. Here the CDR3 reads CASSLPRDGDYGYTF. The CDR3 coding sequence is TGCGCCAGCAGCCTCCCACGGGACGGAGACTATGGCTACACCTTC.

This clone turned up a few times. The chain is built from TRBV7-2 and TRBJ1-5, with D uncertain. The CDR3 spans 13 residues. Germline lookup yields CDR1 SGHTA and CDR2 FQGNSA. Between the trimmed V and J ends, which lost 3 bases and 4 bases, there was a span of 7 bases. In DNA form, the CDR3 reads TGTGCCAGCAGCTTTGGGGTTAATCAGCCCCAGCATTTT. Protein: CASSFGVNQPQHF.

The chain combines TRBV5-4 with TRBJ1-2; 9 nucleotides line up with TRBD1. This CDR3 region has 14 residues. CDR1 SGHNT and CDR2 YYREEE come from the germline V gene (reference sequence). V shed 4 bases, J shed 4 bases, and the junction held 5 bases outside the gene matches. Here the CDR3 reads CASSTTGGSYGYTF. In DNA form, the CDR3 reads TGTGCCAGCAGCACCACAGGGGGCAGCTATGGCTACACCTTC.

V usage is TRBV3-1 (or the pseudogene TRBV3-2) and J usage is TRBJ1-2; no firm D call. Germline V gives CDR1 LGHDT, CDR2 YNNKEL (reference sequence). The CDR3 totals 15 residues. V shed 0 bases and J shed 0 bases, with 8 bases lying between them. The CDR3 is CASSQDLPSNYGYTF. DNA of the CDR3: TGTGCCAGCAGCCAAGATCTACCATCTAACTATGGCTACACCTTC.

The V gene is TRBV25-1, the J gene TRBJ1-6; weak D call: TRBD1 (5 bases). Germline loops: CDR1 MGHDK, CDR2 SYGVNS. V lost 6 bases to trimming and J lost 10 bases, with 16 bases between them. The CDR3 loop spans 14 amino acids. CDR3 region: CASSESGGRSPLHF. The CDR3 nucleotides are TGTGCCAGCAGCGAAAGTGGGGGTAGATCACCCCTCCACTTT.

The chain employs TRBV30 and TRBJ2-1; a weak D match, TRBD2 (5 bases). Germline V CDR1 and CDR2: GTSNPN, SVGIG (reference sequence). The CDR3 loop spans 16 amino acids. V lost 4 bases to trimming and J lost 5 bases, with 21 bases between them. CDR3 protein: CAWTPTRASSDNEQFF. CDR3 nucleotide sequence: TGTGCCTGGACACCCACGAGAGCTAGCAGTGACAATGAGCAGTTCTTC.

The chain uses TRBV28 and TRBJ2-2, with 8 bases fitting TRBD1. This CDR3 comprises 16 residues. V dropped 6 bases and J dropped 4; count of bases not matched to a gene: 10. Per the germline V gene, CDR1 is MDHEN and CDR2 is SYDVKM. DNA of the CDR3: TGTGCCAGCAGACTCTCAGGACAGGGTGGCACCGGGGAGCTGTTTTTT. This gives the protein CASRLSGQGGTGELFF.

The chain combines TRBV6-2 or TRBV6-3 with TRBJ2-1; tentatively, D is TRBD2 (6 bases). This CDR3 has 13 amino acids. CDR1 is MNHEY and CDR2 is SVGEGT in the germline V gene. V lost 6 bases and J lost 7, with 13 bases in between. In DNA, the CDR3 is TGTGCCAGCAGCTGGCAGGAGGGGAATGAGCAGTTCTTC. This codes for CASSWQEGNEQFF.

CDR3 sequence (DNA): TGTGCCATCAGTGAGGGGACGGTTGGAAACACCATATATTTT. This translates into CAISEGTVGNTIYF. The J gene is TRBJ1-3, the V gene TRBV10-3; weak D call: TRBD1 (5 bases). The CDR3 extends over 14 amino acids. Germline V CDR1 and CDR2: ENHRY, SYGVKD. Trimming removed 2 bases from V and 3 bases from J, with 8 bases in between.

The rearrangement links TRBV6-5 to TRBJ1-6, with TRBD1 matching 7 bases. Germline-derived CDR1 and CDR2 are MNHEY and SVGAGI. The ends lost 11 bases at V and 7 bases at J; junction bases unmatched: 8. The length of the CDR3 is 13 residues. The CDR3 protein is CAASQGGNSPLHF. The CDR3 nucleotides read TGTGCCGCCTCGCAGGGGGGAAATTCACCCCTCCACTTT.

The chain employs TRBV12-3 or TRBV12-4 and TRBJ1-2; unclear D gene. V was pared by 5 bases and J by 7 bases, with 14 bases between. The CDR3 has 13 residues. The DNA of the CDR3 is TGTGCCAGCAGTCCCAGCCGTCGCTCTGGCTACACCTTC. Its translation is CASSPSRRSGYTF.

The rearrangement uses TRBV5-1 and TRBJ1-2; maybe TRBD1 (5 bases). V lost 0 bases and J 0 bases, leaving 12 bases between the germline ends. Germline assignment: CDR1 SGHRS and CDR2 YFSETQ. The CDR3 runs to 16 residues. The CDR3 DNA reads as TGCGCCAGCAGCTTGGCGTCTGGGGGGACTAACTATGGCTACACCTTC. Protein: CASSLASGGTNYGYTF.

This chain uses TRBV5-1 with TRBJ1-5; 11 bases are a match to TRBD1. Germline V gene data show CDR1 as SGHRS and CDR2 as YFSETQ. The CDR3 length is 14 residues. J lost 6 bases, V lost 4 bases, and 3 bases had no gene match. CDR3 sequence (DNA): TGCGCCAGCAGCATCGGGACAGGGGGTCAGCCCCAGCATTTT. Residues: CASSIGTGGQPQHF.

This clone showed up just a few times. The chain joins TRBV9 to TRBJ1-5, with D possibly TRBD1 on 6 matching bases. This CDR3 region has 14 residues. The V gene's germline CDR1 is SGDLS and CDR2 YYNGEE. The ends were cut back, 3 bases at V and 4 bases at J, with 11 bases in the middle. The CDR3 DNA is TGTGCCAGCAGCGGGGGGGGCAGGAATCAGCCCCAGCATTTT. Translated: CASSGGGRNQPQHF.

The V call is TRBV24-1, the J call TRBJ2-7, with D maybe TRBD2 (5 bases). Germline V gene lookup returns CDR1 KGHDR and CDR2 SFDVKD. CDR3 length: 15 residues. V was shortened by 3 bases and J by 0 bases, with 11 bases between the two germline ends. CDR3 loop: CATSDGAVSSYEQYF. CDR3 in DNA: TGTGCCACCAGTGATGGAGCGGTGAGCTCCTACGAGCAGTACTTC.

The CDR3: CASSLDGGGEKLFF. CDR3 nucleotides: TGCGCCAGCAGCTTGGATGGGGGTGGGGAAAAACTGTTTTTT. V and J are TRBV5-1 and TRBJ1-4; tentative D call: TRBD1 (5 bases). V lost 0 bases to trimming and J lost 8 bases, with 11 bases between them. CDR1 and CDR2 (germline): SGHRS, YFSETQ. This CDR3 contains 14 residues.